The clone carrying this T cell receptor (beta chain) was recorded a few times. RNA transcripts served as template for amplifying TCR beta CDR3 sequences. First-round RT-PCR relied on HTBI primers, and a second-round multiplex PCR came next. TCRdb ran MiXCR on the multiplex PCR reads and lists one entry per CDR3 protein. The repertoire holds about 400,000 distinct CDR3 sequences, around 17% seen once, with 1.6% in the top ten. This record belongs to a study of Graves' ophthalmopathy and Graves' hyperthyroidism. CDR3 size: 16 residues. J lost 4 bases, V lost 2 bases, and 11 bases had no gene match. In germline, CDR1 is KGHSH, CDR2 LQKENI.

This receptor was taken from a woman younger than 35 with Graves' ophthalmopathy. This sequence joins TRBV18 and TRBJ2-7; TRBD2 agrees at 7 bases. The material sequenced was peripheral blood. CDR3 bases: TGTGCCAGCTCACCAGAGGGGATGGGAGGGTCTTACGAGCAGTACTTC. Protein sequence: CASSPEGMGGSYEQYF.